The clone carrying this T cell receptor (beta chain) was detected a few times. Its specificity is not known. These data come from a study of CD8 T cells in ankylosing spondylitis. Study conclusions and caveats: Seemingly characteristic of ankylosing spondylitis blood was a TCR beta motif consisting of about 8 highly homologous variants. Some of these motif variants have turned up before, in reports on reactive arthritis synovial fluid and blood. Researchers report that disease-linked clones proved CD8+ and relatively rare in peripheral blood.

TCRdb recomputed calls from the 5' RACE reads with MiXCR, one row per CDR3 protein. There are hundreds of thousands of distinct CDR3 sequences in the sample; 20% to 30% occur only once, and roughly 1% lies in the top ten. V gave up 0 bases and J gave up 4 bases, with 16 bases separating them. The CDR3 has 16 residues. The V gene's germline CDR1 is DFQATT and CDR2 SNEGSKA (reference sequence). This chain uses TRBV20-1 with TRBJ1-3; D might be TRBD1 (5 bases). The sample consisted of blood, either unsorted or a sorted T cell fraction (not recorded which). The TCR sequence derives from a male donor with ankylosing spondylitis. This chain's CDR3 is CSARDHRRSPGNTIYF. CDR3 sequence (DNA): TGCAGTGCTAGAGATCACAGGCGGTCCCCCGGAAACACCATATATTTT.